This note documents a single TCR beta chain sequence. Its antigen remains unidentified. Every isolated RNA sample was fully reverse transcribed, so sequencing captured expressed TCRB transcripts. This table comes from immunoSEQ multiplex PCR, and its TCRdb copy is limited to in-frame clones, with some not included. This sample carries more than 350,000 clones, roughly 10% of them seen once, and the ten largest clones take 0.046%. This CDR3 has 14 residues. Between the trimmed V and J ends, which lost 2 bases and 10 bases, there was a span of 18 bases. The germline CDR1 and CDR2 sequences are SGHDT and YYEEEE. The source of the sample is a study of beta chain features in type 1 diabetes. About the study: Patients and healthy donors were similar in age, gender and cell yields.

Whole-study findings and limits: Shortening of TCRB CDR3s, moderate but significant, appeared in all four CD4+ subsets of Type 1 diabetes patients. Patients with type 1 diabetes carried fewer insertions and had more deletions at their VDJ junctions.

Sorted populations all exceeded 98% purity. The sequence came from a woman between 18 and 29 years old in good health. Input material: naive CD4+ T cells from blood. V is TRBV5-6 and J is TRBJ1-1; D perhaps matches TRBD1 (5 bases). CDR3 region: CASSLPNSQGSAFF. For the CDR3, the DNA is TGTGCCAGCAGCTTACCCAATTCCCAGGGATCAGCTTTCTTT.